This entry is about one TCR beta chain. This sample was taken from a study of blood T cell repertoires in COVID-19. As for the study in general: Some COVID-19 samples were acute and others convalescent; all came from the United States, Italy and Spain.

The CDR3 runs 16 residues. V lost 4 bases, J lost 7 bases, and 7 bases stayed unmatched. Per germline, CDR1 MGHRA and CDR2 YSYEKL. Sequencing used immunoSEQ multiplex PCR; TCRdb keeps in-frame clones, though not all of them. This sample carries about 190,000 clones, 88% of them seen once, and the ten largest clones take 2.1%. Sample: peripheral blood. This chain joins TRBV4-1 and TRBJ2-1; 13 bases are a match to TRBD2. This receptor was obtained from a man aged 65 to 79 with active or convalescent COVID-19. The CDR3 nucleotides are TGCGCCAGCAGCCTCCCCGGGACTAGCGGGGCGAATGAGCAGTTCTTC. Translating it yields CASSLPGTSGANEQFF.